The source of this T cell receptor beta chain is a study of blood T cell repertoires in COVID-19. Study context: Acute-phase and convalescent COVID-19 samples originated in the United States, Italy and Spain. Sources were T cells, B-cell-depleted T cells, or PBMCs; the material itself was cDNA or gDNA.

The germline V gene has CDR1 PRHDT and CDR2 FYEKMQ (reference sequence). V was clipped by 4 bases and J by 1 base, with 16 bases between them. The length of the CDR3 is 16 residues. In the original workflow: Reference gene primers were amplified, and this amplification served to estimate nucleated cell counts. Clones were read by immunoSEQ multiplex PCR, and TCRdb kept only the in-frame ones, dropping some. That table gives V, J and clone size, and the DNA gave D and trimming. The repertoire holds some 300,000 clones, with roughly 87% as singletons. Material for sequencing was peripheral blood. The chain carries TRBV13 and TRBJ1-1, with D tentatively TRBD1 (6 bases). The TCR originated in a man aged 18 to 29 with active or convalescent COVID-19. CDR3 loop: CASSSFPGHPNTEAFF. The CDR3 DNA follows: TGTGCCAGCAGCTCCTTTCCGGGACACCCGAACACTGAAGCTTTCTTT.